This entry is about one TCR beta chain. This clone's antigen is unknown. The sample holds no much larger clone one base away, and base qualities are not on file. The CDR3 has 15 amino acids, counting the end cysteine and phenylalanine. The sequence is cut down to CDR3 DNA, 45 bases in frame from base 1. Germline trimming amounts to 1 base on V and 2 bases on J, with 0 as the count of junction bases outside the gene matches. CDR1 and CDR2, per the germline V gene (reference sequence), are LGHDT and YNNKEL. The data derive from a study of blood T cell repertoires in COVID-19 (dated by TCRdb to 2018 to 2021). Describing the broader study: Samples from collaborators originated in the United States, Italy and Spain and spanned both the acute and convalescent phases of COVID-19. The material from the prospective study consisted of cDNA or gDNA derived from T cells, B-cell-depleted T cells, or PBMCs. Subjects who had been exposed to COVID-19, were actively infected with it, or had recovered from it provided the deeply sampled blood TCRbeta repertoires that made up the dataset. The repertoires were released in a freely available public database intended as a resource for research on the immune response to SARS-CoV-2. The samples were drawn from the first 160 participants of the ongoing ImmuneRACE study and from 950 to 1,500 subjects provided by 6 global collaborators. A de-identified subject ID, COVID-19 status, age in years and sex were almost always included in the sample metadata. Where available, HLA class I and class II types were taken from metadata supplied by the sample provider and were not determined by assay-based typing.

TCRbeta CDR3 regions were amplified from genomic DNA by means of the immunoSEQ Assay, a bias-controlled multiplex PCR. The authors processed their data as follows. Within the assay, amplification of reference gene primers was used to estimate how many nucleated cells each sample contained. To quantify the absolute abundance of each unique TCRbeta CDR3 rearrangement, sequence reads were collapsed and filtered. For each sample, productive Simpson clonality was calculated as the square root of Simpson's diversity index over productive rearrangements. This is the immuneACCESS table as TCRdb keeps it, with only in-frame sequences that have V and J called. A part of the clones is gone; compared with another copy, unresolved V genes explain less than half, and the rest is unexplained. Clonal size and the V and J genes are those of that table, whereas D and trimming came from the DNA. This sample holds around 100,000 clones; about four fifths were observed only once. The ten largest clones represent around 5.8% of the sample.

Collaborating institutions collected whole blood in K2EDTA tubes following their own protocols. For TCRbeta analysis, collaborator samples were shipped as frozen whole blood, as isolated PBMCs, or as DNA extracted from either sample type. The study at large found these results: How much clinical and demographic metadata was included differed by source and by participant, and the metadata was provided uncurated.

Recombination connected TRBV3-1 (or the pseudogene TRBV3-2) to TRBJ1-5, and 9 junction bases match TRBD1. The sequenced sample consisted of peripheral blood. This sequence originates from a man aged 60 to 75 with acute or convalescent COVID-19. The DNA sequence is as follows: TGTGCCAGCAGCCAAGGGACAGGGGGCAATCAGCCCCAGCATTTT. Its protein product is CASSQGTGGNQPQHF.